The 7 T cell receptor beta chains presented below share a single source sample, sequenced in a study of siplizumab effects on memory and regulatory T cells. Assay: immunoSEQ multiplex PCR; the TCRdb copy retains only in-frame clones and omits some. The data hold around 20,000 clones, with around half observed a single time. These receptors' targets are unknown. The authors cocultured the mixed lymphocyte reaction cells at 37 degrees C for over 5 days. Sample: CFSE-low (dividing) CD4+ T cells sorted from an allogeneic mixed lymphocyte reaction. The origin of the receptors is a human donor in good health; the cells came from an allogeneic mixed lymphocyte reaction.

The gene calls are TRBV19 and TRBJ2-3; 8 nucleotides agree with TRBD1. The junction had 5 bases not matched to a gene; V was cut back by 5 bases and J by 4 bases. Germline CDR1 LNHDA, CDR2 SQIVND (reference sequence). CDR3 length equals 14 residues. The CDR3 loop reads CASSPGQGADTQYF. Here the CDR3 DNA reads TGTGCCAGTAGTCCCGGACAGGGTGCAGATACGCAGTATTTT.

V usage is TRBV11-2 and J usage is TRBJ2-3, with 8 bases lining up with TRBD2. Germline assignment: CDR1 SGHAT and CDR2 FQNNGV. Trimming cost V 1 base and J 4 bases; bases outside gene matches: 7. This CDR3 has 16 amino acids. The chain's CDR3 is CASSLVRGAVADTQYF. The CDR3, as DNA: TGTGCCAGCAGCTTAGTGCGGGGGGCAGTCGCAGATACGCAGTATTTT.

The sample holds one count of this clone. The rearrangement uses TRBV11-2 and TRBJ1-3; no clear D gene. This CDR3 spans 13 amino acids. Trimming shortened V by 5 bases and J by 0 bases, and 5 bases separated the two germline ends. Germline V CDR1 and CDR2: SGHAT, FQNNGV. The CDR3 DNA follows: TGTGCCAGCAGCCCGGGCTCTGGAAACACCATATATTTT. The encoded protein is CASSPGSGNTIYF. Full variable domain (rest looked up from reference TRBV11-2 and TRBJ1-3): EAGVAQSPRYKIIEKRQSVAFWCNPISGHATLYWYQQILGQGPKLLIQFQNNGVVDDSQLPKDRFSAERLKGVDSTLKIQPAKLEDSAVYLCASSPGSGNTIYFGEGSWLTVV.

The DNA for the CDR3 is TGTGCCAGCTCCGACAGGGGGCGAGATCAGCCCCAGCATTTT. Amino acid sequence: CASSDRGRDQPQHF. The rearrangement uses TRBV18 and TRBJ1-5, with 10 bases lining up with TRBD1. Germline CDR1 KGHSH, CDR2 LQKENI. V lost 6 bases to trimming and J lost 5 bases; unmatched junction nucleotides: 4. The CDR3 consists of 14 residues.

This clone was found a few times. The rearrangement uses TRBV10-3 and TRBJ2-7, with TRBD2 identical over 10 bases. Germline V gene sequence: CDR1 ENHRY, CDR2 SYGVKD. The length of the CDR3 is 14 residues. Trimming removed 5 bases from V and 5 bases from J; junction bases left unmatched: 6. CDR3 sequence reads: CAISTSGVINEQYF. The CDR3 bases are TGTGCCATCAGTACTAGCGGGGTAATCAACGAGCAGTACTTC.

The V and J genes are TRBV6-6 and TRBJ2-7; D gene unclear. The length of the CDR3 is 13 residues. V gave up 6 bases and J gave up 0 bases, with 9 bases separating them. CDR1 and CDR2 from the germline V gene are MNHNY and SVGAGI (reference sequence). The CDR3 sequence: CASSLVYSYEQYF. The CDR3, as DNA: TGTGCCAGCAGCCTCGTGTACTCCTACGAGCAGTACTTC.

Only a few counts were recorded for this clone. The rearrangement links TRBV29-1 to TRBJ2-3; 8 positions agree with TRBD1. Trimming removed 8 bases from V and 1 base from J; junction bases left unmatched: 5. The CDR3 covers 13 residues. Germline CDR1 is SQVTM and CDR2 is ANQGSEA. The CDR3 DNA follows: TGCAGCACAAACAGGGGGGGCACAGATACGCAGTATTTT. Its protein is CSTNRGGTDTQYF.